This TCR beta chain was captured in a study of control samples from healthy donors and cancer patients. This CDR3 spans 14 amino acids. The germline V gene encodes CDR1 LGHDT and CDR2 YNNKEL (reference sequence). Trimming removed 4 bases at V and 5 bases at J, with 15 bases between. Profiling relied on immunoSEQ multiplex PCR, and the TCRdb table lists in-frame clones only, not all of them. The table records 150,000 to 200,000 clones, 92% of them present only once. The chain uses TRBV3-1 (or the pseudogene TRBV3-2) and TRBJ2-7, with a weak D call TRBD2 (5 bases). The origin of this receptor is a woman in her twenties or thirties in good health. The specimen sequenced was blood. The CDR3 region has the DNA TGTGCCAGCAGCCCGGACTTGACGGTTGACGAGCAGTACTTC. The encoded protein is CASSPDLTVDEQYF.